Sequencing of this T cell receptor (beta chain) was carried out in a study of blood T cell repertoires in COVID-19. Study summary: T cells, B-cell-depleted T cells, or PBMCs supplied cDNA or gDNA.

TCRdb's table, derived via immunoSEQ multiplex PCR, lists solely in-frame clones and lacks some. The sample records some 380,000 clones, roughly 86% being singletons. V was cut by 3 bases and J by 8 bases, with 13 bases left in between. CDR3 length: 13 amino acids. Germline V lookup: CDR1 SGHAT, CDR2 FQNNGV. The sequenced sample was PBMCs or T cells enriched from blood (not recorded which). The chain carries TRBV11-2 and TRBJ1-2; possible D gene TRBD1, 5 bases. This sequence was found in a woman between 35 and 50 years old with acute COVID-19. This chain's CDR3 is CASSFSPGKGYTF. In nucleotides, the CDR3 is TGTGCCAGCAGCTTTAGCCCAGGGAAGGGCTACACCTTC.